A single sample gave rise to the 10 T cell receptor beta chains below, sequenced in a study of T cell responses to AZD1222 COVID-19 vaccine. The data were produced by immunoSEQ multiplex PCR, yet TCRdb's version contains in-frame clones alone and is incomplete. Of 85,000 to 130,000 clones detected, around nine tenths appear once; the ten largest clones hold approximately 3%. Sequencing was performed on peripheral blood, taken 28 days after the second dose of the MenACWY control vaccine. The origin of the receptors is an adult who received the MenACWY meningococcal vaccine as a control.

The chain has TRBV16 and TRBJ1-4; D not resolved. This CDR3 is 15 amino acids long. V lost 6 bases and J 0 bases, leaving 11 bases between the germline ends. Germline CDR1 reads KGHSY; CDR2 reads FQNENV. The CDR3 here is CASSDRGATNEKLFF. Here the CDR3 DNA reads TGTGCCAGCAGTGACCGGGGTGCAACTAATGAAAAACTGTTTTTT.

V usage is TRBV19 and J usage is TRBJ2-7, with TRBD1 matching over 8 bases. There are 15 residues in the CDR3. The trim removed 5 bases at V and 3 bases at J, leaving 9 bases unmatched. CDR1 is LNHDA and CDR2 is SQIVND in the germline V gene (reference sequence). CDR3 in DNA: TGTGCCAGTAGTCCTGGACAGGGTCCGAACTACGAGCAGTACTTC. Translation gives CASSPGQGPNYEQYF.

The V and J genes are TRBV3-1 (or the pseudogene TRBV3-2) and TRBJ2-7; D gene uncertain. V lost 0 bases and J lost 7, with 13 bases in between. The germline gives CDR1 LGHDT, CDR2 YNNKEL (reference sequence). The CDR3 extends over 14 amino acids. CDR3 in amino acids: CASSQDPQSTEQYF. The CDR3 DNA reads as TGTGCCAGCAGCCAAGATCCGCAATCTACTGAGCAGTACTTC.

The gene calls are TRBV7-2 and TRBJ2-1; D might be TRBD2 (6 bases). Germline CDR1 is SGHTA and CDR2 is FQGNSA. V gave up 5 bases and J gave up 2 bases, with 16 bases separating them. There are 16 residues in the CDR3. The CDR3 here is CASSPAAGKTYNEQFF. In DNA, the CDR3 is TGTGCCAGCAGCCCCGCGGCGGGGAAAACCTACAATGAGCAGTTCTTC.

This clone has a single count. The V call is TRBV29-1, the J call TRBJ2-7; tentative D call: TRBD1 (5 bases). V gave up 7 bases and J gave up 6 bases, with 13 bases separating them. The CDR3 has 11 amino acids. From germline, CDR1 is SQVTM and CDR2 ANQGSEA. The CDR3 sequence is CSGTQGFEQYF. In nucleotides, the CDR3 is TGCAGCGGAACCCAGGGTTTCGAGCAGTACTTC.

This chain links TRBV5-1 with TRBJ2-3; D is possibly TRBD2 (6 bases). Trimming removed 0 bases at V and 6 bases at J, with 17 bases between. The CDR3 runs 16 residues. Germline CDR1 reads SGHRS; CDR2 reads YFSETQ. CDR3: CASSLDGTAGGDTQYF. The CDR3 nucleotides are TGCGCCAGCAGCTTGGATGGGACGGCAGGAGGGGATACGCAGTATTTT.

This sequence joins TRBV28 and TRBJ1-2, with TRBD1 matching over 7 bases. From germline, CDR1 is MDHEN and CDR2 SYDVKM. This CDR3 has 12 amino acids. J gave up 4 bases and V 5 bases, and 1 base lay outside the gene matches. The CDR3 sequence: CASSNRGYGYTF. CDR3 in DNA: TGTGCCAGCAGTAACAGGGGCTATGGCTACACCTTC.

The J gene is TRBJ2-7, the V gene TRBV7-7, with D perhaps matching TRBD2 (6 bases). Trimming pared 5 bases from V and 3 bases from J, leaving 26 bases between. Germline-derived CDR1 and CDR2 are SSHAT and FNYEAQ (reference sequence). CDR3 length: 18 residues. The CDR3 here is CASSPHLTLEGPNYEQYF. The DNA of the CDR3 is TGTGCCAGCAGCCCACATTTAACCCTGGAGGGACCCAACTACGAGCAGTACTTC.

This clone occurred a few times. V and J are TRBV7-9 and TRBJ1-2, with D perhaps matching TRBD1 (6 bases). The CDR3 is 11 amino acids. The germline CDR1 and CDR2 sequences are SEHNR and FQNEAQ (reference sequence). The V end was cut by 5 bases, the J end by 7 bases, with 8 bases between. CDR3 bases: TGTGCCAGCAGCCAGGGGTTTGGCTACACCTTC. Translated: CASSQGFGYTF. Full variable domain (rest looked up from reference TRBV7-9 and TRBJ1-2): DTGVSQNPRHKITKRGQNVTFRCDPISEHNRLYWYRQTLGQGPEFLTYFQNEAQLEKSRLLSDRFSAERPKGSFSTLEIQRTEQGDSAMYLCASSQGFGYTFGSGTRLTVV.

The CDR3 sequence is CASSVGGGDLDNEQFF. CDR3 DNA sequence: TGTGCCAGCAGCGTAGGGGGCGGTGACTTGGACAATGAGCAGTTCTTC. V and J are TRBV9 and TRBJ2-1; weak D call: TRBD1 (5 bases). This CDR3 comprises 16 residues. V lost 0 bases and J lost 5, with 15 bases in between. Germline CDR1 is SGDLS and CDR2 is YYNGEE. The entire variable domain, with the rest obtained from reference TRBV9 and TRBJ2-1, is as follows: DSGVTQTPKHLITATGQRVTLRCSPRSGDLSVYWYQQSLDQGLQFLIQYYNGEERAKGNILERFSAQQFPDLHSELNLSSLELGDSALYFCASSVGGGDLDNEQFFGPGTRLTVL.